What follows are 3 T cell receptor beta chains derived from one specimen sequenced in a study of control samples from healthy donors and cancer patients. Libraries were prepared by immunoSEQ multiplex PCR; TCRdb keeps only in-frame clonotypes and omits some of them. The sample holds roughly 64,000 clones, approximately 90% seen once. The source material was PBMCs. The source is a woman between 50 and 59 years old with colorectal cancer.

V usage is TRBV7-2 and J usage is TRBJ1-6, with unresolved D. Germline V gene lookup returns CDR1 SGHTA and CDR2 FQGNSA. V was pared by 2 bases and J by 10 bases, with 9 bases between. The CDR3 sequence is 13 residues long. The CDR3 protein is CASSLSPPSPLHF. As DNA, the CDR3 is TGTGCCAGCAGCTTATCCCCCCCCTCACCCCTCCACTTT.

V gene TRBV20-1 combines with J gene TRBJ2-4, with 10 bases fitting TRBD2. CDR1 DFQATT and CDR2 SNEGSKA come from the germline V gene (reference sequence). The V gene end was trimmed by 3 bases and the J gene end by 7 bases; junction bases not matched to a gene: 9. The CDR3 contains 15 residues. DNA of the CDR3: TGCAGTGCTAGTGGGCCTAGCGGGAGAAATAACATTCAGTACTTC. Translation: CSASGPSGRNNIQYF.

This clone was detected once. The genes are TRBV28 and TRBJ1-1; D perhaps matches TRBD1 (6 bases). Trimming shortened V by 3 bases and J by 4 bases, and 12 bases separated the two germline ends. The CDR3 spans 14 residues. Germline CDR1 and CDR2: MDHEN and SYDVKM. The DNA for the CDR3 is TGTGCCAGCAGTTTTTCCAGGGGTAGCACTGAAGCTTTCTTT. Translation: CASSFSRGSTEAFF.